Below are 15 T cell receptor beta chains sequenced from a single sample in a study of blood T cell repertoires in COVID-19. Assay used: immunoSEQ multiplex PCR; TCRdb lists only in-frame clones, some missing. The repertoire holds roughly 270,000 clones, with 88% as singletons. Material: peripheral blood. These receptors originate from a man between 18 and 35 years old with active or convalescent COVID-19.

The rearrangement joins TRBV11-2 to TRBJ1-1; no firm D call. CDR3 length: 11 residues. The V and J ends lost 4 bases and 8 bases respectively, with 8 bases between them. Germline V gene sequence: CDR1 SGHAT, CDR2 FQNNGV. The CDR3: CASSSSLEAFF. As DNA, the CDR3 is TGTGCCAGCAGCTCCAGTTTAGAAGCTTTCTTT.

This chain links TRBV15 with TRBJ2-3, with 8 nucleotides matching TRBD2. The J segment lost 2 bases and the V segment lost 4 bases, leaving 11 bases of the junction unmatched. This CDR3 has 17 amino acids. Germline lookup yields CDR1 LNHNV and CDR2 YYDKDF (reference sequence). CDR3 coding DNA: TGTGCCACCAGCATGCTGACACTAGCGGCAAACACAGATACGCAGTATTTT. Translating it yields CATSMLTLAANTDTQYF.

This chain joins TRBV7-9 and TRBJ1-1; tentative D call: TRBD1 (5 bases). The V and J ends lost 5 bases and 1 base respectively, with 11 bases between them. Per germline, CDR1 SEHNR and CDR2 FQNEAQ (reference sequence). The CDR3 runs to 14 residues. The CDR3 here is CASSTRRGNTEAFF. In DNA, the CDR3 is TGTGCCAGCAGCACGCGAAGGGGGAACACTGAAGCTTTCTTT. The full variable domain, its missing parts supplied by reference TRBV7-9 and TRBJ1-1, is DTGVSQNPRHKITKRGQNVTFRCDPISEHNRLYWYRQTLGQGPEFLTYFQNEAQLEKSRLLSDRFSAERPKGSFSTLEIQRTEQGDSAMYLCASSTRRGNTEAFFGQGTRLTVV.

CDR3 loop: CASSLHSTVTYEQYF. CDR3 sequence (DNA): TGTGCCAGCAGCCTCCACAGTACAGTTACCTACGAGCAGTACTTC. The rearrangement joins TRBV4-2 to TRBJ2-7; no reliable D call. Germline CDR1 LGHNA, CDR2 YNFKEQ. The V and J ends lost 4 bases and 2 bases respectively, with 15 bases between them. The CDR3 loop spans 15 amino acids.

The chain carries TRBV29-1 and TRBJ2-2; 7 nucleotides agree with TRBD2. Trimming cost V 6 bases and J 1 base; bases outside gene matches: 5. Germline V lookup: CDR1 SQVTM, CDR2 ANQGSEA. CDR3 size: 14 residues. The DNA of the CDR3 is TGCAGCGTGCGAGCGGGGCTGAACACCGGGGAGCTGTTTTTT. This translates into CSVRAGLNTGELFF.

The chain carries TRBV18 and TRBJ1-1; D may be TRBD1 (6 bases). V was pared by 1 base and J by 7 bases, with 10 bases between. The CDR3 extends over 13 amino acids. Germline loops: CDR1 KGHSH, CDR2 LQKENI. The CDR3 coding sequence is TGTGCCAGCTCACCACGGACAGCTCATGAAGCTTTCTTT. Protein sequence: CASSPRTAHEAFF.

The chain joins TRBV3-1 (or the pseudogene TRBV3-2) to TRBJ2-3, with D possibly matching TRBD1 (6 bases). V was clipped by 8 bases and J by 2 bases, with 20 bases between them. Germline values: CDR1 LGHDT, CDR2 YNNKEL (reference sequence). The CDR3 covers 16 residues. CDR3 in amino acids: CASGQQGLGNTDTQYF. CDR3 bases: TGTGCCAGCGGACAACAGGGCTTGGGAAACACAGATACGCAGTATTTT.

The sample holds one count of this clone. The chain couples TRBV2 to TRBJ2-4, with no clear D. This CDR3 is 15 amino acids long. V lost 6 bases to trimming and J lost 2 bases, with 14 bases between them. CDR1 SNHLY and CDR2 FYNNEI come from the germline V gene. The DNA for the CDR3 is TGTGCCAGCAGGCAGCCCTCGGGTTCCAAAAACATTCAGTACTTC. Translated, it gives CASRQPSGSKNIQYF.

This chain connects TRBV6-5 to TRBJ2-5, with 7 nucleotides matching TRBD1. Germline trimming cut 4 bases from V and 1 base from J; bases unmatched to any gene: 6. The CDR3 has 15 residues. From germline, CDR1 is MNHEY and CDR2 SVGAGI. The CDR3 loop reads CASSWWTGTQETQYF. The CDR3 nucleotides read TGTGCCAGCAGTTGGTGGACAGGCACCCAAGAGACCCAGTACTTC.

The chain has TRBV19 and TRBJ2-2, with D perhaps matching TRBD1 (6 bases). V lost 1 base and J lost 7, with 13 bases in between. This CDR3 spans 15 amino acids. Germline CDR1 and CDR2: LNHDA and SQIVND (reference sequence). Written as DNA, the CDR3 is TGTGCCAGTAGTATAGGGTACAGGGTAAACGGGGAGCTGTTTTTT. Encoded protein: CASSIGYRVNGELFF.

The rearrangement links TRBV4-1 to TRBJ2-2, with a tentative D call TRBD2 (6 bases). The germline V gene has CDR1 MGHRA and CDR2 YSYEKL. CDR3 length: 20 residues. Trimming removed 0 bases from V and 0 bases from J, with 20 bases in between. This chain's CDR3 is CASSQDNAQLALANTGELFF. Written as DNA, the CDR3 is TGCGCCAGCAGCCAAGATAATGCCCAACTAGCCCTAGCGAACACCGGGGAGCTGTTTTTT.

CDR3 region: CATELAGGRGEQFF. CDR3 bases: TGTGCCACCGAACTAGCGGGGGGCCGCGGTGAGCAGTTCTTC. The J gene is TRBJ2-1, the V gene TRBV10-3, with 12 bases lining up with TRBD2. V was clipped by 10 bases and J by 9 bases; unmatched bases: 10. From germline, CDR1 is ENHRY and CDR2 SYGVKD. This CDR3 region has 14 residues.

The chain links TRBV5-1 to TRBJ1-6; a weak D match, TRBD1 (6 bases). Per the germline V gene, CDR1 is SGHRS and CDR2 is YFSETQ. V was shortened by 4 bases and J by 7 bases, with 12 bases between the two germline ends. This CDR3 is 14 amino acids long. The CDR3 loop is CASSPEGGNSPLHF. The CDR3 DNA follows: TGCGCCAGCAGCCCGGAAGGGGGAAATTCACCCCTCCACTTT.

The chain has TRBV20-1 and TRBJ1-2; D not certain. The CDR3 length is 11 residues. Germline assignment: CDR1 DFQATT and CDR2 SNEGSKA (reference sequence). Trimming removed 0 bases from V and 4 bases from J, with 3 bases in between. CDR3 amino acids: CSARDVYGYTF. The CDR3 DNA follows: TGCAGTGCTAGAGACGTCTATGGCTACACCTTC.

J is TRBJ2-3 and V is TRBV11-2, with 9 nucleotides matching TRBD2. V trimming: 3 bases; J trimming: 6 bases; junction bases outside the gene matches: 4. The CDR3 is 14 amino acids. Per the germline V gene, CDR1 is SGHAT and CDR2 is FQNNGV. CDR3 DNA sequence: TGTGCCAGCAGCTTGGCGGGGGGGTTCGATACGCAGTATTTT. The encoded protein is CASSLAGGFDTQYF.